This TCR beta chain was retrieved from a study of blood T cell repertoires in COVID-19. The table came from immunoSEQ multiplex PCR; TCRdb's copy has only in-frame clones and leaves some out. Of about 440,000 clones listed, 88% are singletons. Germline values: CDR1 GTSNPN, CDR2 SVGIG (reference sequence). The V end was cut by 4 bases, the J end by 5 bases, with 14 bases between. This CDR3 contains 14 residues. A Seattle source enrolled patients during active infection and followed them longitudinally. This chain joins TRBV30 and TRBJ2-2; possible D gene TRBD2, 6 bases. The TCR sequence derives from a woman aged 45-65 years with COVID-19, enrolled during active disease. Sequenced material: peripheral blood. CDR3 DNA sequence: TGTGCCTGGACCTCGGGGGTGCCGACCGGGGAGCTGTTTTTT. This gives the protein CAWTSGVPTGELFF. The full variable domain, in which reference TRBV30 and TRBJ2-2 provide the parts outside the CDR3, is SQTIHQWPATLVQPVGSPLSLECTVEGTSNPNLYWYRQAAGRGLQLLFYSVGIGQISSEVPQNLSASRPQDRQFILSSKKLLLSDSGFYLCAWTSGVPTGELFFGEGSRLTVL.